This T cell receptor beta chain was found in a study of blood T cells in healthy people across ages. Findings and caveats of the study: Changes in expanded clonotypes were possibly confounded, as the CMV status of donors was unknown. Diversity estimates from one million T cells were considered underestimates.

The V and J ends lost 0 bases and 7 bases respectively, with 12 bases between them. Germline CDR1 and CDR2: DFQATT and SNEGSKA (reference sequence). This CDR3 is built from 13 residues. For this clonotype: Antigen unknown.

Primers used in a second PCR of roughly 7 to 11 cycles were a sample-barcoded 5' primer and a J-beta primer mix. TCRdb reanalysed the 5' RACE reads using MiXCR and keeps one entry per CDR3 protein. The data contain around 1,700,000 distinct CDR3 sequences, under 30% of them singletons. Every donor provided around 10 milliliters of peripheral blood. Per individual sample, total RNA of at least 5 micrograms was extracted. The receptor's source is a woman aged 25 to 39 in good health. Sequencing used blood. The V call is TRBV20-1, the J call TRBJ1-1; the D is unclear. The CDR3 sequence is CSARDSGRGEAFF. The CDR3 DNA sequence: TGCAGTGCTAGAGATTCCGGGCGGGGTGAAGCTTTCTTT.